Shown below are 6 T cell receptor beta chains from a single sample sequenced in a study of a mutant IDH1 vaccine in newly diagnosed glioma. The antigens these receptors bind are not known. Assay used: immunoSEQ multiplex PCR; TCRdb lists only in-frame clones, some missing. The data contain 110,000 or so clones, roughly nine tenths of them seen just once; the ten biggest clones take up 0.61%. Time point specified: week 11, during vaccination. Topical imiquimod accompanied each vaccine dose, which consisted of 300 ug of mutant IDH1 20-mer peptide. The sequencing used PBMCs, collected from a glioma patient whose treatment included an IDH1 peptide vaccine. These receptors all come from a woman aged 45-60 years with glioma.

V usage is TRBV11-2 and J usage is TRBJ2-5; TRBD1 agrees at 7 bases. The CDR3 totals 15 residues. J was trimmed by 0 bases and V by 5 bases; bases with no gene match: 6. Germline V gene sequence: CDR1 SGHAT, CDR2 FQNNGV. The CDR3 sequence is CASSRSGQDQETQYF. CDR3 nucleotides: TGTGCCAGCAGCCGTTCAGGACAGGACCAAGAGACCCAGTACTTC.

The count of this clone is one. J is TRBJ2-7 and V is TRBV28, with 15 bases lining up with TRBD2. This CDR3 comprises 18 residues. The junction had 12 bases not matched to a gene; V was cut back by 6 bases and J by 3 bases. Germline assignment: CDR1 MDHEN and CDR2 SYDVKM. This CDR3 reads CASRGPGLAGGKYYEQYF. CDR3 DNA sequence: TGTGCCAGCAGGGGACCGGGACTAGCGGGAGGTAAATACTACGAGCAGTACTTC.

The V call is TRBV28, the J call TRBJ1-2; TRBD1 is a possible D gene (6 bases). The CDR3 runs 15 residues. Trimming took 2 bases from V and 4 from J, leaving 14 bases between them. The germline V gene has CDR1 MDHEN and CDR2 SYDVKM. The DNA of the CDR3 is TGTGCCAGCAGTTTAGCGCAGGGGTCCCTCTATGGCTACACCTTC. This codes for CASSLAQGSLYGYTF.

The chain joins TRBV29-1 to TRBJ2-3; D gene unclear. The CDR3 spans 14 residues. The V end was cut by 5 bases, the J end by 2 bases, with 14 bases between. Germline CDR1 and CDR2: SQVTM and ANQGSEA. CDR3 residues: CSVSGPSFTDTQYF. The CDR3 nucleotides are TGCAGCGTTTCGGGTCCCTCTTTCACAGATACGCAGTATTTT.

The J gene is TRBJ1-1, the V gene TRBV11-2; D is ambiguous. The CDR3 is 13 residues long. In germline, CDR1 is SGHAT, CDR2 FQNNGV. The V gene lost 1 base and the J gene lost 1 base, with 4 bases spanning the gap. The chain's CDR3 is CASSLGWNTEAFF. CDR3 bases: TGTGCCAGCAGCTTAGGGTGGAACACTGAAGCTTTCTTT.

The genes are TRBV6-1 and TRBJ1-4; D might be TRBD1 (6 bases). The ends were cut back, 2 bases at V and 0 bases at J, with 13 bases in the middle. This CDR3 contains 17 residues. The germline CDR1 and CDR2 sequences are MNHNS and SASEGT. The CDR3 nucleotides are TGTGCCAGCAGTGAATGGACAGTTATTGCAACTAATGAAAAACTGTTTTTT. Amino acid sequence: CASSEWTVIATNEKLFF.